This T cell receptor beta chain is drawn from a study of T-cell memory formation after mild COVID-19. Overall study results and limits: Of the contracting clones, CD4+ ones lay mainly in CM and EM, and CD8+ ones in EMRA. CD4/CD8 balance held among clones contracting day 15 to 85, and later expanders leaned CD4+.

Using its own MiXCR run on the 5' RACE reads, TCRdb lists one record per CDR3 protein. The sample has 350,000 or so distinct CDR3 sequences, 20% seen once. This CDR3 is built from 16 residues. From germline, CDR1 is MNHEY and CDR2 SVGAGI. Trimming shortened V by 2 bases and J by 4 bases, and 17 bases separated the two germline ends. There are a few counts of this clonotype. Its specificity is not known. Sequencing used PBMCs or a T cell subset sorted from them (not recorded which). This receptor was taken from a man in his late teens or twenties who had mild COVID-19 (a few samples of this study predate the infection). Cell type and time point are not known. The chain employs TRBV6-5 and TRBJ2-5; D is possibly TRBD1 (7 bases). The CDR3, as DNA: TGTGCCAGCAGTTACCGGTGGAGGGGGCTTGGAGAGACCCAGTACTTC. Amino acid sequence: CASSYRWRGLGETQYF.